The 31 T cell receptor beta chains below all came from one sample that was sequenced in a study of T cell responses to AZD1222 COVID-19 vaccine. The repertoire was sequenced with immunoSEQ multiplex PCR; TCRdb's copy has only in-frame clones and lacks some. The repertoire holds 95,000 to 110,000 clones, with around 91% as singletons. Sequenced material: peripheral blood, taken on day 0 of AZD1222 vaccination. These TCRs come from an adult in good health.

V and J are TRBV7-9 and TRBJ2-5; D might be TRBD2 (5 bases). V gave up 2 bases and J gave up 2 bases, with 18 bases separating them. There are 17 residues in the CDR3. Germline lookup yields CDR1 SEHNR and CDR2 FQNEAQ (reference sequence). The CDR3 region is CASSLISVGRGQETQYF. The DNA of the CDR3 is TGTGCCAGCAGCTTAATTTCGGTCGGACGGGGTCAAGAGACCCAGTACTTC.

This chain joins TRBV7-2 and TRBJ2-5; D is ambiguous. Trimming stripped 4 bases from V and 5 bases from J, with 14 bases between. The germline V gene has CDR1 SGHTA and CDR2 FQGNSA. The CDR3 is 14 residues long. CDR3 coding DNA: TGTGCCAGCAGCTCGTCCTGGGTCCTGGAGACCCAGTACTTC. It translates to CASSSSWVLETQYF.

Here the CDR3 reads CASGDRGSTEAFF. DNA for the CDR3: TGTGCCAGTGGGGACAGGGGCTCGACTGAAGCTTTCTTT. The V gene is TRBV19, the J gene TRBJ1-1; 10 nucleotides match TRBD1. The germline CDR1 and CDR2 sequences are LNHDA and SQIVND (reference sequence). The CDR3 runs to 13 residues. The V gene end was trimmed by 8 bases and the J gene end by 5 bases; junction bases not matched to a gene: 5.

V usage is TRBV7-9 and J usage is TRBJ2-7; D not resolved. CDR3 length: 11 residues. V gave up 8 bases and J gave up 3 bases, with 8 bases separating them. Germline V gene lookup returns CDR1 SEHNR and CDR2 FQNEAQ (reference sequence). Here the CDR3 DNA reads TGTGCCAGCGAGAGACGCTACGAGCAGTACTTC. This codes for CASERRYEQYF.

The chain combines TRBV9 with TRBJ2-3; D ambiguous. The CDR3 contains 14 residues. Per germline, CDR1 SGDLS and CDR2 YYNGEE. The V gene lost 1 base and the J gene lost 2 bases, with 8 bases spanning the gap. The CDR3 here is CASSVNPATDTQYF. The DNA for the CDR3 is TGTGCCAGCAGCGTAAATCCCGCCACAGATACGCAGTATTTT.

The genes are TRBV6-1 and TRBJ1-2, with 9 bases lining up with TRBD1. Germline V CDR1 and CDR2: MNHNS, SASEGT. After removal of 2 bases from V and 8 bases from J, the junction contained 12 bases not matched to a gene. The CDR3 extends over 16 amino acids. CDR3 nucleotides: TGTGCCAGCAGTGAAAGAGGCCGGGACAGGGCTGGCGGCTACACCTTC. Amino acid sequence: CASSERGRDRAGGYTF.

V and J are TRBV2 and TRBJ1-5; D call uncertain. The CDR3 totals 14 residues. V lost 7 bases and J 3 bases, leaving 13 bases between the germline ends. In germline, CDR1 is SNHLY, CDR2 FYNNEI. The CDR3 sequence: CASNQAINNQPQHF. The CDR3 region has the DNA TGTGCCAGCAACCAGGCCATCAACAATCAGCCCCAGCATTTT.

CDR3 residues: CATSGTAFGETQYF. For the CDR3, the DNA is TGTGCCACCAGTGGGACAGCCTTCGGAGAGACCCAGTACTTC. The V call is TRBV24-1, the J call TRBJ2-5; perhaps TRBD1 as D (6 bases). This CDR3 has 14 residues. CDR1 is KGHDR and CDR2 is SFDVKD in the germline V gene. V lost 5 bases and J 4 bases, leaving 13 bases between the germline ends.

This clone was seen only once. The chain has TRBV5-1 and TRBJ2-3; maybe TRBD2 (6 bases). The germline V and J ends were trimmed by 3 bases and 4 bases, with 12 bases remaining between them. The CDR3 loop spans 14 amino acids. In germline, CDR1 is SGHRS, CDR2 YFSETQ. Written as DNA, the CDR3 is TGCGCCAGCAGCTACGGGAGAGGATCAGATACGCAGTATTTT. Translating it yields CASSYGRGSDTQYF.

CDR3 coding DNA: TGTGCCAGCAGTTCCGCCGGGGGTGGAAACACCATATATTTT. It yields the protein CASSSAGGGNTIYF. The chain links TRBV28 to TRBJ1-3; weak D call: TRBD1 (5 bases). The CDR3 runs to 14 residues. The germline CDR1 and CDR2 sequences are MDHEN and SYDVKM. V gave up 4 bases and J gave up 3 bases, with 10 bases separating them.

The chain is built from TRBV25-1 and TRBJ2-7; D is unclear. In germline, CDR1 is MGHDK, CDR2 SYGVNS. Trimming cost V 9 bases and J 5 bases, with 11 bases left between them. The CDR3 totals 11 residues. As DNA, the CDR3 is TGTGCCAGGCCCCCTAATAACGAGCAGTACTTC. Amino acid sequence: CARPPNNEQYF.

This clone was picked up one time. The chain couples TRBV28 to TRBJ1-2, with TRBD1 matching 10 bases. The V segment lost 6 bases and the J segment 4 bases; nucleotides outside the gene matches: 5. CDR1 and CDR2 (germline): MDHEN, SYDVKM. The CDR3 sequence is 14 residues long. The CDR3 protein is CASRSGQGTYGYTF. The CDR3 coding sequence is TGTGCCAGCAGGTCGGGACAGGGGACCTATGGCTACACCTTC.

The J gene is TRBJ2-7, the V gene TRBV6-1; TRBD1 aligns across 8 bases. The germline V gene has CDR1 MNHNS and CDR2 SASEGT. The V and J ends lost 2 bases and 2 bases, in that order; junction bases with no gene match: 11. CDR3 size: 17 residues. The CDR3 reads CASSEWPSGQVTYEQYF. CDR3 bases: TGTGCCAGCAGTGAATGGCCCTCGGGACAGGTGACCTACGAGCAGTACTTC.

The chain's CDR3 is CASSPGQGRGEETQYF. For the CDR3, the DNA is TGTGCCAGCAGCCCCGGACAGGGAAGGGGTGAAGAGACCCAGTACTTC. The chain couples TRBV7-3 to TRBJ2-5; 8 bases are a match to TRBD1. CDR3 length equals 16 residues. Germline-derived CDR1 and CDR2 are SGHTA and FQGTGA. The V gene end was trimmed by 5 bases and the J gene end by 3 bases; junction bases not matched to a gene: 11.

CDR3 in amino acids: CASSLGTGNEQFF. DNA for the CDR3: TGTGCCAGCAGTCTAGGGACAGGAAATGAGCAGTTCTTC. V and J are TRBV25-1 and TRBJ2-1; 8 nucleotides line up with TRBD1. The J segment lost 7 bases and the V segment lost 5 bases, leaving 4 bases of the junction unmatched. Per the germline V gene, CDR1 is MGHDK and CDR2 is SYGVNS. The CDR3 spans 13 residues. The whole variable domain, remainder taken from reference TRBV25-1 and TRBJ2-1, is EADIYQTPRYLVIGTGKKITLECSQTMGHDKMYWYQQDPGMELHLIHYSYGVNSTEKGDLSSESTVSRIRTEHFPLTLESARPSHTSQYLCASSLGTGNEQFFGPGTRLTVL.

This chain links TRBV28 with TRBJ1-3; D is unresolved. This CDR3 is built from 14 residues. Trimming took 2 bases from V and 6 from J, leaving 11 bases between them. Germline V gene data show CDR1 as MDHEN and CDR2 as SYDVKM. The CDR3 DNA is TGTGCCAGCAGTTTACACGGGCCCCCAAACACCATATATTTT. Translation gives CASSLHGPPNTIYF.

The CDR3 DNA follows: TGTGCCAGCAGCCACAGCGGGTACCGCACAGATACGCAGTATTTT. This sequence encodes CASSHSGYRTDTQYF. V usage is TRBV3-1 (or the pseudogene TRBV3-2) and J usage is TRBJ2-3; D possibly corresponds to TRBD2 (6 bases). Germline V lookup: CDR1 LGHDT, CDR2 YNNKEL (reference sequence). The CDR3 contains 15 residues. Trimming took off 3 bases at V and 1 base at J, with 11 bases between the two ends.

The chain joins TRBV27 to TRBJ1-3; D gene uncertain. The ends were cut back, 0 bases at V and 0 bases at J, with 9 bases in the middle. CDR3 size: 16 residues. Germline V lookup: CDR1 MNHEY, CDR2 SMNVEV (reference sequence). As DNA, the CDR3 is TGTGCCAGCAGTTTATCAGGGCAGATCTCTGGAAACACCATATATTTT. Protein sequence: CASSLSGQISGNTIYF.

This chain links TRBV15 with TRBJ1-1; D is undetermined. The germline V and J ends were trimmed by 0 bases and 1 base, with 6 bases remaining between them. The V gene's germline CDR1 is LNHNV and CDR2 YYDKDF (reference sequence). The CDR3 length is 14 residues. CDR3 DNA: TGTGCCACCAGCAGAGAAAGACAGAACACTGAAGCTTTCTTT. Its translation: CATSRERQNTEAFF.

V and J are TRBV5-1 and TRBJ2-1, with D perhaps TRBD1 or TRBD2 (6 bases each). The CDR3 contains 16 residues. Trimming took 6 bases from V and 8 from J, leaving 24 bases between them. Per the germline V gene, CDR1 is SGHRS and CDR2 is YFSETQ. The CDR3 nucleotides read TGCGCCAGCAACCGGGGGCAGGCTTCTTTTAACGATGAGCAGTTCTTC. Its translation is CASNRGQASFNDEQFF. Full variable domain (missing parts from reference TRBV5-1 and TRBJ2-1): KAGVTQTPRYLIKTRGQQVTLSCSPISGHRSVSWYQQTPGQGLQFLFEYFSETQRNKGNFPGRFSGRQFSNSRSEMNVSTLELGDSALYLCASNRGQASFNDEQFFGPGTRLTVL.

The gene calls are TRBV2 and TRBJ2-7, with D unclear. This CDR3 is built from 14 residues. Germline V gene data show CDR1 as SNHLY and CDR2 as FYNNEI. Trimming took off 3 bases at V and 3 bases at J, with 12 bases between the two ends. The CDR3 DNA reads as TGTGCCAGCAGTGAGACTGTGGCTCACTACGAGCAGTACTTC. It yields the protein CASSETVAHYEQYF. The full variable domain, in which reference TRBV2 and TRBJ2-7 provide the parts outside the CDR3, is EPEVTQTPSHQVTQMGQEVILRCVPISNHLYFYWYRQILGQKVEFLVSFYNNEISEKSEIFDDQFSVERPDGSNFTLKIRSTKLEDSAMYFCASSETVAHYEQYFGPGTRLTVT.

This clone was seen more than once but under ten times. V and J are TRBV27 and TRBJ2-5; 9 bases fit TRBD2. Germline CDR1 MNHEY, CDR2 SMNVEV (reference sequence). After removal of 3 bases from V and 5 bases from J, the junction contained 7 bases not matched to a gene. CDR3 length: 15 amino acids. CDR3 loop: CASSFLSGSGETQYF. In nucleotides, the CDR3 is TGTGCCAGCAGTTTCCTTAGCGGGAGCGGTGAGACCCAGTACTTC.

The chain is built from TRBV28 and TRBJ2-7; D ambiguous. CDR1 is MDHEN and CDR2 is SYDVKM in the germline V gene. Trimming stripped 5 bases from V and 3 bases from J, with 14 bases between. CDR3 length: 14 amino acids. The CDR3 coding sequence is TGTGCCAGCAGTCTACGGACCCCTCTCTACGAGCAGTACTTC. Its translation is CASSLRTPLYEQYF.

The gene calls are TRBV19 and TRBJ2-5; 7 nucleotides agree with TRBD2. Trimming removed 7 bases from V and 2 bases from J; junction bases left unmatched: 1. This CDR3 has 12 amino acids. Per germline, CDR1 LNHDA and CDR2 SQIVND (reference sequence). The CDR3: CASTGGQETQYF. The CDR3 nucleotides are TGTGCCAGTACCGGGGGGCAAGAGACCCAGTACTTC.

The CDR3 region has the DNA TGTGCCAGCAGTCGGGACCGGTACTACAATGAGCAGTTCTTC. Protein: CASSRDRYYNEQFF. V usage is TRBV6-5 and J usage is TRBJ2-1; possibly TRBD1 or TRBD2 for D (5 bases each). V was trimmed by 5 bases and J by 3 bases, leaving 11 bases between them. The CDR3 extends over 14 amino acids. Germline CDR1 MNHEY, CDR2 SVGAGI.

The chain has TRBV29-1 and TRBJ2-3, with TRBD2 identical over 9 bases. Germline-derived CDR1 and CDR2 are SQVTM and ANQGSEA. The CDR3 is 15 amino acids. J was trimmed by 6 bases and V by 4 bases; bases with no gene match: 11. This chain's CDR3 is CSVAAIAGVVDTQYF. In nucleotides, the CDR3 is TGCAGCGTTGCCGCGATAGCGGGAGTTGTCGATACGCAGTATTTT.

This clone came up once. V gene TRBV7-9 combines with J gene TRBJ1-6; D is unresolved. CDR3 length: 13 amino acids. CDR1 and CDR2 from the germline V gene are SEHNR and FQNEAQ (reference sequence). V was shortened by 3 bases and J by 8 bases, with 8 bases between the two germline ends. CDR3 residues: CASSLDGDSPLHF. The CDR3 nucleotides are TGTGCCAGCAGCTTGGACGGGGATTCACCCCTCCACTTT.

V gene TRBV5-4 combines with J gene TRBJ1-2; D call uncertain. Germline-derived CDR1 and CDR2 are SGHNT and YYREEE (reference sequence). CDR3 length: 12 amino acids. V was clipped by 0 bases and J by 7 bases, with 7 bases between them. CDR3 coding DNA: TGTGCCAGCAGCTTGGTGGATGGTGGCTACACCTTC. Residues: CASSLVDGGYTF.

The chain combines TRBV30 with TRBJ2-7; 7 nucleotides align to TRBD1. The CDR3 sequence is 13 residues long. J gave up 4 bases and V 1 base, and 4 bases lay outside the gene matches. Germline assignment: CDR1 GTSNPN and CDR2 SVGIG (reference sequence). Here the CDR3 DNA reads TGTGCCTGGAGTGGGGACAGAGTATACGAGCAGTACTTC. It translates to CAWSGDRVYEQYF.

This clone was counted only a few times. CDR3 loop: CASSQVETQYF. DNA of the CDR3: TGTGCCAGCAGCCAAGTCGAGACCCAGTACTTC. The J gene is TRBJ2-5, the V gene TRBV3-1 (or the pseudogene TRBV3-2); no clear D gene. The CDR3 sequence is 11 residues long. The V gene's germline CDR1 is LGHDT and CDR2 YNNKEL (reference sequence). The germline V and J ends were trimmed by 1 base and 5 bases, with 2 bases remaining between them.

V usage is TRBV28 and J usage is TRBJ1-4, with no clear D. CDR1 and CDR2 (germline): MDHEN, SYDVKM. The V and J ends lost 4 bases and 0 bases respectively, with 6 bases between them. This CDR3 contains 14 residues. CDR3 sequence: CASSSFATNEKLFF. The CDR3 DNA reads TGTGCCAGCAGTTCCTTTGCAACTAATGAAAAACTGTTTTTT.